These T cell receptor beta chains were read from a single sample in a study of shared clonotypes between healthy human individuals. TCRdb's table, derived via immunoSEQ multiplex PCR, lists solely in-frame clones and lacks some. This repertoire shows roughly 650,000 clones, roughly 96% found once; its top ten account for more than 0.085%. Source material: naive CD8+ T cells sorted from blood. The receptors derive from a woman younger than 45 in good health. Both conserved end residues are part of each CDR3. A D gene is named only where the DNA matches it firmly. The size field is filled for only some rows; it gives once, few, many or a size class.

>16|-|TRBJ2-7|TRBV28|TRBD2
CASSLKLAGGGYEQYF
TGTGCCAGCAGTTTAAAACTAGCGGGAGGGGGGTACGAGCAGTACTTC
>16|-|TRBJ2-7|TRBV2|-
CASSEAEGAKVYEQYF
TGTGCCAGCAGTGAAGCTGAAGGTGCCAAGGTATACGAGCAGTACTTC
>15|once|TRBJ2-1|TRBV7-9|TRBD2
CASSSTSGGYNEQFF
TGTGCCAGCAGCTCGACTAGCGGGGGTTACAATGAGCAGTTCTTC
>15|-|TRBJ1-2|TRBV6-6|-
CASSYSIGENYGYTF
TGTGCCAGCAGTTACTCCATCGGGGAGAACTATGGCTACACCTTC
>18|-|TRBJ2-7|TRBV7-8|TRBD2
CASSLGLAGGSLRPEQYF
TGTGCCAGCAGCTTAGGTCTAGCGGGAGGATCCCTCCGACCCGAGCAGTACTTC
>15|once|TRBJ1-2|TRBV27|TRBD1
CASRRTGRGHYGYTF
TGTGCCAGCAGGCGGACAGGTCGGGGGCACTATGGCTACACCTTC
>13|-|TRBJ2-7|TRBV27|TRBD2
CASGTSGYYEQYF
TGTGCCAGTGGGACTAGCGGTTACTACGAGCAGTACTTC
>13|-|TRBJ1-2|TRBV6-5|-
CASSSVINYGYTF
TGTGCCAGCAGTTCCGTTATTAACTATGGCTACACCTTC
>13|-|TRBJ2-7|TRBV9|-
CASSAGGLGEQYF
TGTGCCAGCAGTGCAGGGGGACTTGGCGAGCAGTACTTC
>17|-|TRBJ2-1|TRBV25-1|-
CASSPTFNQVRNNEQFF
TGTGCCAGCAGTCCAACCTTTAACCAAGTCAGAAACAATGAGCAGTTCTTC
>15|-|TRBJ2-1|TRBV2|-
CASSPSGLPYNEQFF
TGTGCCAGCAGTCCCTCCGGGTTGCCCTACAATGAGCAGTTCTTC
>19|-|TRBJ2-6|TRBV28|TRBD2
CASSFPRLADGTGANVLTF
TGTGCCAGCAGTTTCCCCCGGCTAGCGGACGGTACCGGGGCCAACGTCCTGACTTTC
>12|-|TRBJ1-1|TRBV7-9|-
CASSDENTEAFF
TGTGCCAGCAGCGACGAGAACACTGAAGCTTTCTTT
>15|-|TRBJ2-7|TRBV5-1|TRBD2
CASSLAAGEVYEQYF
TGCGCCAGCAGCTTGGCGGCGGGAGAGGTCTACGAGCAGTACTTC
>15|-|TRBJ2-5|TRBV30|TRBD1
CAWSEGQGYEETQYF
TGTGCCTGGAGTGAGGGACAGGGGTATGAAGAGACCCAGTACTTC
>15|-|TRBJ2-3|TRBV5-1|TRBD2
CASSLGGRDTDTQYF
TGCGCCAGCAGCTTAGGCGGGAGAGACACAGATACGCAGTATTTT
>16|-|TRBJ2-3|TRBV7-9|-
CASSSRDGGSADTQYF
TGTGCCAGCAGCTCACGCGATGGAGGGAGCGCAGATACGCAGTATTTT
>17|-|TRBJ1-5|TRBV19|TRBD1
CASSIRDRIYSNQPQHF
TGTGCCAGTAGTATCCGGGACAGGATTTATAGCAATCAGCCCCAGCATTTT
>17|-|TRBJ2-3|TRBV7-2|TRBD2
CASSLAGTSGRPDTQYF
TGTGCCAGCAGCTTAGCGGGGACTAGCGGGAGGCCAGATACGCAGTATTTT
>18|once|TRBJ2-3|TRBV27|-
CASSMISVAASGADTQYF
TGTGCCAGCAGTATGATTAGCGTTGCGGCGTCTGGCGCAGATACGCAGTATTTT
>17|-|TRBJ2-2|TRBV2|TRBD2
CASSEARGLADTGELFF
TGTGCCAGCAGTGAAGCCAGAGGGCTAGCGGACACCGGGGAGCTGTTTTTT
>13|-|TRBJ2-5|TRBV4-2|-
CASSQARVETQYF
TGTGCCAGCAGCCAAGCCAGGGTAGAGACCCAGTACTTC
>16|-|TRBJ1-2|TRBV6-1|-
CASSEHVAASNYGYTF
TGTGCCAGCAGTGAACATGTGGCCGCGTCTAACTATGGCTACACCTTC
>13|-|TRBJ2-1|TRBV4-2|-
CASSQALANEQFF
TGTGCCAGCAGCCAAGCGCTGGCAAATGAGCAGTTCTTC
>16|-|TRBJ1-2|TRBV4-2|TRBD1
CASSQEYRGVGYGYTF
TGTGCCAGCAGCCAAGAGTACAGGGGGGTGGGCTATGGCTACACCTTC
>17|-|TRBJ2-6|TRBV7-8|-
CASSSDRSISGANVLTF
TGTGCCAGCAGCTCCGACAGATCGATCTCTGGGGCCAACGTCCTGACTTTC
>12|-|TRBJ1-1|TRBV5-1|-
CASSFQNTEAFF
TGCGCCAGCAGCTTCCAGAACACTGAAGCTTTCTTT
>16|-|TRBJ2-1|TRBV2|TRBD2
CASRPFLAGAYNEQFF
TGTGCCAGCAGGCCATTTCTAGCGGGAGCCTACAATGAGCAGTTCTTC
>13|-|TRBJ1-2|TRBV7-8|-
CASSSTGWEGYTF
TGTGCCAGCAGCTCGACAGGATGGGAAGGCTACACCTTC
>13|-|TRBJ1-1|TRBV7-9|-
CATLEDIGTEAFF
TGTGCCACCCTAGAGGACATTGGCACTGAAGCTTTCTTT
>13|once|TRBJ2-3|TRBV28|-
CASSLGGENTQYF
TGTGCCAGCAGTTTAGGGGGAGAAAATACGCAGTATTTT
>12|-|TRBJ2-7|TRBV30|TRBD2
CAWMAGDGEQYF
TGTGCCTGGATGGCGGGAGACGGGGAGCAGTACTTC
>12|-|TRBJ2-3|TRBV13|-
CASSIWGRTQYF
TGTGCCAGCAGCATATGGGGAAGAACGCAGTATTTT
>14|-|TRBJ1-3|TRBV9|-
CASSGGGQANTIYF
TGTGCCAGCAGCGGAGGCGGGCAGGCCAACACCATATATTTT
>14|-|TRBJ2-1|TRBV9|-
CASTPAGGNNEQFF
TGTGCCAGCACTCCGGCCGGGGGAAACAATGAGCAGTTCTTC
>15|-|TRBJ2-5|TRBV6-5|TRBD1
CASSSLGQEQETQYF
TGTGCCAGCAGTTCGCTCGGACAGGAACAAGAGACCCAGTACTTC
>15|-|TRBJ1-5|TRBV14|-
CASSLSGTGNQPQHF
TGTGCCAGCAGCCTTTCCGGGACGGGTAATCAGCCCCAGCATTTT
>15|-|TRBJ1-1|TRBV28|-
CASSYSPGRDTEAFF
TGTGCCAGCAGTTACTCCCCCGGGAGGGACACTGAAGCTTTCTTT
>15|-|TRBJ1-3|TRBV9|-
CASSSGQFSGNTIYF
TGTGCCAGCAGCTCGGGACAATTCTCTGGAAACACCATATATTTT
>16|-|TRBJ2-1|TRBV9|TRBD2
CASNPGQRDTYNEQFF
TGTGCCAGCAACCCCGGCCAGCGGGATACCTACAATGAGCAGTTCTTC
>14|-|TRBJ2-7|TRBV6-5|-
CASSPSFRGDEQYF
TGTGCCAGCAGTCCATCTTTTAGGGGCGACGAGCAGTACTTC
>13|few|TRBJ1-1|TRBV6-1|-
CASSELGGTEAFF
TGTGCCAGCAGTGAATTGGGGGGGACTGAAGCTTTCTTT
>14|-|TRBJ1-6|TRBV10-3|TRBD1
CAHRDRGLNSPLHF
TGTGCCCACCGGGACAGGGGACTTAATTCACCCCTCCACTTT